The sequence of this TCR beta chain was determined in a study of shared clonotypes between healthy human individuals. On the study more broadly: Donors had three CD4 naive, three CD4 memory, two CD8 naive and one CD8 memory plate apiece.

This clone appeared many times. Its target is not known. Regarding the study as a whole: Non-shared clonotypes showed lower generation probabilities than clonotypes common to all four donors.

TCRdb's copy holds only in-frame clones and misses some; the assay was immunoSEQ multiplex PCR. The sample shows over a million clones, 70% to 80% of them seen only once. The CDR3 spans 11 residues. The germline V gene has CDR1 SGDLS and CDR2 YYNGEE. The study drew all its donors from Caucasian adults living in Nashville, Tennessee. The sequence was obtained from a man aged 18 to 29 in good health. Some clones in this sample may be carry-over from other donors' samples. V and J are TRBV9 and TRBJ1-3; D gene unclear. Input material: memory CD4+ T cells from PBMCs. Described subset: CD45RA-negative fraction. CDR3 region: CRSLSGNTIYF. The CDR3 nucleotides read TGTAGATCCCTCTCTGGAAACACCATATATTTT.